These 13 T cell receptor beta chains were all obtained from the same sample, sequenced in a study of patients and donors after allogeneic stem cell transplantation. Using its own MiXCR run on the RT-PCR reads, TCRdb lists one record per CDR3 protein. This table has 98,000 or so distinct CDR3 sequences, roughly 35% appearing once. Material: blood, either unsorted or a sorted T cell fraction (not recorded which). All receptors come from a human donor who was either an allogeneic HSCT recipient or a stem cell or donor lymphocyte infusion donor (not recorded which). It is not recorded whose cells these are; they may come from a transplant donor.

The chain employs TRBV5-1 and TRBJ2-3; no clear D. Per germline, CDR1 SGHRS and CDR2 YFSETQ. Trimming shortened V by 1 base and J by 0 bases, and 6 bases separated the two germline ends. This CDR3 is 14 amino acids long. In DNA form, the CDR3 reads TGCGCCAGCAGCTTGCAGGACAGCACAGATACGCAGTATTTT. As protein: CASSLQDSTDTQYF.

This clonotype was detected many times. The rearrangement joins TRBV6-5 to TRBJ1-1; D is perhaps TRBD1 (5 bases). Germline V lookup: CDR1 MNHEY, CDR2 SVGAGI. The CDR3 has 15 residues. Trimming took off 2 bases at V and 4 bases at J, with 14 bases between the two ends. CDR3 sequence (DNA): TGTGCCAGCAGTTACCGGGCAGGGAGGGGCACTGAAGCTTTCTTT. This codes for CASSYRAGRGTEAFF.

This clonotype has a handful of counts. This CDR3 reads CASSLGGTVALNEQFF. The CDR3 nucleotides are TGTGCCAGCAGCTTAGGAGGGACAGTGGCCCTCAATGAGCAGTTCTTC. The chain joins TRBV7-3 to TRBJ2-1; the D gene is possibly TRBD1 (7 bases). Germline CDR1 is SGHTA and CDR2 is FQGTGA. V gave up 2 bases and J gave up 6 bases, with 17 bases separating them. The CDR3 is made up of 16 amino acids.

This sequence joins TRBV7-9 and TRBJ1-4; D is unresolved. Germline V gene lookup returns CDR1 SEHNR and CDR2 FQNEAQ (reference sequence). This CDR3 region has 12 residues. V was trimmed by 5 bases and J by 8 bases, leaving 9 bases between them. The CDR3 region has the DNA TGTGCCAGCAGCCCCTCTGCCGAAAAACTGTTTTTT. Translated, it gives CASSPSAEKLFF.

This clonotype was seen at least ten times. This chain joins TRBV12-3 or TRBV12-4 and TRBJ1-5; 10 bases map to TRBD1. CDR3 size: 14 residues. Losses at the gene ends were 6 bases for V and 4 bases for J; bases not matched to a gene: 3. CDR3 sequence: CASSRTGGNQPQHF. The CDR3 DNA reads as TGTGCCAGCAGCCGGACAGGGGGTAATCAGCCCCAGCATTTT.

J is TRBJ1-2 and V is TRBV11-2, with 8 nucleotides matching TRBD1. V lost 5 bases and J lost 5; bases outside the gene matches: 7. CDR1 and CDR2 from the germline V gene are SGHAT and FQNNGV. This CDR3 is built from 14 residues. The CDR3 is CASSPRTGRYGYTF. Written as DNA, the CDR3 is TGTGCCAGCAGCCCCAGGACAGGGCGTTATGGCTACACCTTC.

The chain recombines TRBV7-2 with TRBJ1-4; possible D gene TRBD1, 5 bases. CDR1 is SGHTA and CDR2 is FQGNSA in the germline V gene. The CDR3 consists of 14 residues. Trimming took off 2 bases at V and 5 bases at J, with 9 bases between the two ends. The CDR3 DNA reads TGTGCCAGCAGCTTATGGCAGGGAAATGAAAAACTGTTTTTT. This sequence encodes CASSLWQGNEKLFF.

This clonotype was seen a few times. This chain joins TRBV4-1 and TRBJ1-6, with 7 bases matching TRBD1. The J segment lost 6 bases and the V segment lost 1 base, leaving 6 bases of the junction unmatched. Germline V gene data show CDR1 as MGHRA and CDR2 as YSYEKL. The CDR3 sequence is 16 residues long. This CDR3 is CASSQGTRGLNSPLHF. DNA of the CDR3: TGCGCCAGCAGCCAAGGGACAAGGGGGCTTAATTCACCCCTCCACTTT.

This chain links TRBV7-8 with TRBJ2-4, with TRBD2 matching over 13 bases. Looked up from germline, CDR1 is SGHVS and CDR2 is FQNEAQ. The junction had 12 bases not matched to a gene; V was cut back by 5 bases and J by 8 bases. This CDR3 has 17 amino acids. This CDR3 is CASSPTWTSGSGDIQYF. For the CDR3, the DNA is TGTGCCAGCAGCCCTACATGGACTAGCGGGAGTGGGGACATTCAGTACTTC.

The rearrangement links TRBV20-1 to TRBJ2-1; no firm D call. The CDR3 extends over 12 amino acids. The germline V gene encodes CDR1 DFQATT and CDR2 SNEGSKA (reference sequence). V lost 6 bases and J 7 bases, leaving 13 bases between the germline ends. CDR3 sequence (DNA): TGCAGTGCCTTGAAAGGCGGAAATGAGCAGTTCTTC. This sequence encodes CSALKGGNEQFF.

This clonotype was seen a few times. The rearrangement links TRBV12-3 or TRBV12-4 to TRBJ2-3, with unresolved D. The CDR3 is made up of 13 amino acids. Trimming removed 3 bases at V and 2 bases at J, with 6 bases between. The CDR3: CASSLAHTDTQYF. In DNA, the CDR3 is TGTGCCAGCAGTTTGGCCCACACAGATACGCAGTATTTT.

The J gene is TRBJ1-5, the V gene TRBV10-3; 7 bases are a match to TRBD1. V was pared by 8 bases and J by 4 bases, with 11 bases of the junction left unmatched. Germline values: CDR1 ENHRY, CDR2 SYGVKD. The CDR3 has 15 amino acids. In nucleotides, the CDR3 is TGTGCCATCGCACAGGGGTACTCGGGGAATCAGCCCCAGCATTTT. It specifies CAIAQGYSGNQPQHF.

The CDR3 sequence is CSAVGSYEQYF. The CDR3 coding sequence is TGCAGTGCTGTGGGTTCCTACGAGCAGTACTTC. The V and J genes are TRBV20-1 and TRBJ2-7; no clear D gene. Germline assignment: CDR1 DFQATT and CDR2 SNEGSKA (reference sequence). Trimming removed 5 bases at V and 1 base at J, with 6 bases between. The CDR3 runs to 11 residues.